The source of this T cell receptor (beta chain) is a study of circulating and synovial CD4+ cells in juvenile arthritis. Points from the study as a whole: Bulk blood CD4 samples held at least an order of magnitude more or fewer genomes than CPL.

This clone was picked up one time. What it binds is not known. TCRdb's copy holds only in-frame clones and misses some; the assay was immunoSEQ multiplex PCR. In the table there are 34,000 or so clones, approximately 96% of which are singletons. Trimming stripped 1 base from V and 6 bases from J, with 10 bases between. The CDR3 covers 14 residues. Per germline, CDR1 SGHNT and CDR2 YENEEA. This chain links TRBV11-3 with TRBJ2-1; weak D call: TRBD2 (6 bases). The sample consisted of CD4+ T cells from blood. This receptor was taken from a human donor with juvenile idiopathic arthritis. Written as DNA, the CDR3 is TGTGCCAGCAGCTTAGGGAGGGCTACCAATGAGCAGTTCTTC. Amino acids: CASSLGRATNEQFF.